Listed below are T cell receptor beta chains from one sample, sequenced in a study of T cell responses to AZD1222 COVID-19 vaccine. Assay used: immunoSEQ multiplex PCR; TCRdb lists only in-frame clones, some missing. Of 150,000 to 200,000 clones in the sample, roughly 93% were seen once. The sample was peripheral blood, taken on day 0 of AZD1222 vaccination. The receptor source for this set is an adult in good health. CDR3s include the opening cysteine and the closing phenylalanine or tryptophan. Fields, in order: V gene, J gene, CDR3 protein.

>TRBV7-9|TRBJ1-3
CASSQSHGNTIYF
>TRBV9|TRBJ2-5
CASSIRVQETQYF
>TRBV19|TRBJ1-6
CASSPLQDIHNSPLHF
>TRBV14|TRBJ1-1
CASSQSKGGNTEAFF
>TRBV6-2/TRBV6-3|TRBJ2-5
CASSRPILEYQETQYF
>TRBV24-1|TRBJ2-6
CATGQVRSGANVLTF
>TRBV2|TRBJ2-5
CASNQGETQYF
>TRBV7-2|TRBJ2-3
CASSLFATDTQYF
>TRBV28|TRBJ1-5
CASSLQAGIGAQHF
>TRBV28|TRBJ1-4
CASSPWASNEKLFF
>TRBV28|TRBJ1-5
CASRGSGGGQPQHF
>TRBV19|TRBJ2-1
CASSIEYHEQFF
>TRBV4-2|TRBJ2-3
CASSQDRTDTQYF
>TRBV18|TRBJ1-5
CASSYDRGYWPQHF
>TRBV3-1/TRBV3-2|TRBJ1-1
CASSQRDRNAEAFF
>TRBV30|TRBJ2-5
CAWSGAGETQYF
>TRBV27|TRBJ1-6
CASMRVPNSYNSPLHF
>TRBV7-9|TRBJ1-2
CASSPPTGYDGYTF